The 17 T cell receptor beta chains reported below all come from one sample, sequenced in a study of control samples from healthy donors and cancer patients. Generated by immunoSEQ multiplex PCR, the TCRdb table keeps only in-frame clones and is missing some. The sample holds 50,000 to 65,000 clones; approximately 90% are singletons and the top ten take 1% to 1.5%. The specimen was PBMCs. Receptors were obtained from a woman in her 50s with colorectal cancer.

CDR3: CASSQENTEAFF. For the CDR3, the DNA is TGTGCCAGCAGCCAGGAGAACACTGAAGCTTTCTTT. The chain uses TRBV3-1 (or the pseudogene TRBV3-2) and TRBJ1-1, with unresolved D. This CDR3 has 12 amino acids. Trimming cost V 3 bases and J 1 base, with 3 bases left between them. Germline V gene lookup returns CDR1 LGHDT and CDR2 YNNKEL (reference sequence).

The V gene is TRBV6-6, the J gene TRBJ2-1; 10 bases fit TRBD2. This CDR3 has 14 amino acids. V gave up 2 bases and J gave up 7 bases; unmatched junction bases: 2. CDR1 is MNHNY and CDR2 is SVGAGI in the germline V gene (reference sequence). The CDR3 DNA reads TGTGCCAGCAGTTACCTAGCGGGAGTAAATGAGCAGTTCTTC. Protein sequence: CASSYLAGVNEQFF.

The chain couples TRBV2 to TRBJ2-3, with 10 bases fitting TRBD1. The CDR3 runs to 15 residues. Trimming took 5 bases from V and 9 from J; bases not matched to a gene: 11. CDR1 and CDR2 from the germline V gene are SNHLY and FYNNEI. CDR3 coding DNA: TGTGCCAGCAGTCGTCCCGGGACAGGGGTAAAGACGCAGTATTTT. This translates into CASSRPGTGVKTQYF.

The rearrangement uses TRBV2 and TRBJ2-4; unclear D gene. Germline assignment: CDR1 SNHLY and CDR2 FYNNEI. V lost 6 bases, J lost 4 bases, and 22 bases lay in between. This CDR3 region has 17 residues. The CDR3 spells CASSEPPLGRSKNIQYF. The CDR3 nucleotides are TGTGCCAGCAGCGAACCACCACTCGGACGGTCGAAAAACATTCAGTACTTC.

This chain uses TRBV10-3 with TRBJ2-5; 12 bases are shared with TRBD1. Trimming cost V 3 bases and J 4 bases; bases outside gene matches: 3. The CDR3 runs to 15 residues. CDR1 is ENHRY, CDR2 SYGVKD, per germline. CDR3 sequence: CAISDGTGGRETQYF. CDR3 bases: TGTGCCATCAGTGACGGGACAGGGGGCCGAGAGACCCAGTACTTC.

CDR3 coding DNA: TGTGCCAGCTCCCGTTACTCGGTTCTTTCGCCCCAGCATTTT. Protein sequence: CASSRYSVLSPQHF. The V gene is TRBV28, the J gene TRBJ1-5; D call uncertain. The germline V gene has CDR1 MDHEN and CDR2 SYDVKM. This CDR3 comprises 14 residues. V lost 8 bases to trimming and J lost 9 bases, with 20 bases between them.

The J gene is TRBJ2-1, the V gene TRBV7-3; tentative D call: TRBD2 (5 bases). This CDR3 has 13 amino acids. V lost 4 bases and J lost 7, with 11 bases in between. Germline V lookup: CDR1 SGHTA, CDR2 FQGTGA. CDR3 sequence reads: CASSWQRGNEQFF. The CDR3 region has the DNA TGTGCCAGCAGCTGGCAGCGAGGGAATGAGCAGTTCTTC.

The chain recombines TRBV7-8 with TRBJ2-6; D unresolved. The CDR3 extends over 16 amino acids. Trimming left V 2 bases short and J 0 bases short, with 8 bases between. Germline CDR1 and CDR2: SGHVS and FQNEAQ. This CDR3 reads CASSLQSGSGANVLTF. As DNA, the CDR3 is TGTGCCAGCAGCTTACAATCCGGCTCTGGGGCCAACGTCCTGACTTTC.

In nucleotides, the CDR3 is TGTGCCAGCAGCCTCGGCCCTAGTATTGGTGAGCAGTTCTTC. It is translated as CASSLGPSIGEQFF. J is TRBJ2-1 and V is TRBV11-2; D is unclear. V was clipped by 5 bases and J by 9 bases, with 17 bases between them. This CDR3 contains 14 residues. Germline values: CDR1 SGHAT, CDR2 FQNNGV.

The chain recombines TRBV20-1 with TRBJ2-7; no clear D. Trimming left V 8 bases short and J 5 bases short, with 13 bases between. The length of the CDR3 is 11 residues. CDR1 is DFQATT and CDR2 is SNEGSKA in the germline V gene (reference sequence). The CDR3 coding sequence is TGCAGTCCGCGGAAGGGTAACGAGCAGTACTTC. Its protein product is CSPRKGNEQYF.

CDR3 sequence: CASSQDLARSYNEQFF. CDR3 DNA: TGCGCCAGCAGCCAAGATCTAGCGCGATCCTACAATGAGCAGTTCTTC. J is TRBJ2-1 and V is TRBV4-1; a weak D match, TRBD2 (6 bases). Germline lookup yields CDR1 MGHRA and CDR2 YSYEKL. Trimming cost V 0 bases and J 1 base, with 10 bases left between them. The CDR3 runs 16 residues.

The chain is built from TRBV5-5 and TRBJ2-5, with 8 nucleotides matching TRBD2. Trimming removed 3 bases from V and 1 base from J; junction bases left unmatched: 2. CDR1 SGHKS and CDR2 YYEKEE come from the germline V gene (reference sequence). This CDR3 has 14 residues. The CDR3 spells CASSSLAGQETQYF. DNA for the CDR3: TGTGCCAGCAGCTCGCTAGCGGGCCAAGAGACCCAGTACTTC.

This chain joins TRBV6-1 and TRBJ2-7, with D possibly TRBD1 on 6 matching bases. V lost 2 bases to trimming and J lost 2 bases, with 13 bases between them. CDR3 length: 15 residues. Germline V gene data show CDR1 as MNHNS and CDR2 as SASEGT. The CDR3 region has the DNA TGTGCCAGCAGTGAAAGAGGGGGTATGGCCTACGAGCAGTACTTC. Translating it yields CASSERGGMAYEQYF.

This clone turned up a few times. The genes are TRBV5-4 and TRBJ1-2; D unclear. V lost 0 bases to trimming and J lost 8 bases, with 14 bases between them. Per the germline V gene, CDR1 is SGHNT and CDR2 is YYREEE (reference sequence). CDR3 length equals 14 residues. The CDR3 nucleotides are TGTGCCAGCAGCTTGGATTTTAATGGGCTAGGCTACACCTTC. It translates to CASSLDFNGLGYTF.

Regarding this clone: At one boundary the junction diverges from the germline segment, which might be a read error. The V call is TRBV11-2, the J call TRBJ2-7; no firm D call. CDR3 length: 13 residues. Germline V CDR1 and CDR2: SGHAT, FQNNGV. CDR3 amino acids: CASSLPSSYEHYF. CDR3 nucleotides: TGTGCCAGCAGCTTACCGAGCTCCTACGAGCACTACTTC.

The gene calls are TRBV28 and TRBJ2-1, with TRBD2 matching 10 bases. Germline assignment: CDR1 MDHEN and CDR2 SYDVKM. The CDR3 spans 16 residues. V gave up 1 base and J gave up 6 bases; unmatched junction bases: 6. The CDR3 nucleotides are TGTGCCAGCAGTTTATTTATGGCTAGCGGGAGCAATGAGCAGTTCTTC. Amino acids: CASSLFMASGSNEQFF.

The rearrangement joins TRBV2 to TRBJ2-1; D assignment may be TRBD1 or TRBD2 (5 bases each). From germline, CDR1 is SNHLY and CDR2 FYNNEI. The CDR3 is 15 amino acids. Trimming pared 10 bases from V and 5 bases from J, leaving 21 bases between. CDR3: CANTDTALGDNEQFF. Here the CDR3 DNA reads TGTGCCAACACGGACACCGCCCTGGGGGACAATGAGCAGTTCTTC.